Listed below are T cell receptor beta chains from one sample, sequenced in a study of blood T cell repertoires in COVID-19. The assay was immunoSEQ multiplex PCR, and TCRdb's table has in-frame clones only and misses some. The repertoire holds more than 95,000 clones, approximately 80% seen once, with around 37% in the top ten. The sequencing input was peripheral blood. These receptors all stem from a man between 40 and 49 years old with active or convalescent COVID-19. CDR3s include the opening cysteine and the closing phenylalanine or tryptophan. D genes are given only for firm matches. Size is omitted from some rows. Given values are once, few, many or a class for expanded clones.

CDR3 length: 12; D gene: NA; J gene: TRBJ1-2; clone size: NA; V gene: TRBV30; CDR3 protein: CAWSAGYYGYTF; CDR3 DNA: TGTGCCTGGAGTGCCGGTTACTATGGCTACACCTTC
CDR3 length: 15; D gene: NA; J gene: TRBJ1-4; clone size: few; V gene: TRBV19; CDR3 protein: CASSAAGIPTEKLFF; CDR3 DNA: TGTGCCAGTAGTGCAGCAGGAATCCCAACGGAAAAACTGTTTTTT
CDR3 length: 14; D gene: NA; J gene: TRBJ2-5; clone size: NA; V gene: TRBV29-1; CDR3 protein: CSVDLQGHQETQYF; CDR3 DNA: TGCAGCGTGGACCTACAGGGTCACCAAGAGACCCAGTACTTC
CDR3 length: 14; D gene: TRBD1; J gene: TRBJ1-2; clone size: NA; V gene: TRBV19; CDR3 protein: CASSPAGGTGGYTF; CDR3 DNA: TGTGCCAGTAGTCCGGCAGGGGGGACGGGGGGCTACACCTTC
CDR3 length: 15; D gene: TRBD1; J gene: TRBJ2-5; clone size: NA; V gene: TRBV11-3; CDR3 protein: CASSKTGAPQETQYF; CDR3 DNA: TGTGCCAGCAGCAAGACAGGGGCCCCGCAAGAGACCCAGTACTTC
CDR3 length: 16; D gene: TRBD1; J gene: TRBJ1-5; clone size: NA; V gene: TRBV6-2/TRBV6-3; CDR3 protein: CASSYSGTGRNQPQHF; CDR3 DNA: TGTGCCAGCAGTTACTCCGGGACAGGACGCAATCAGCCCCAGCATTTT
CDR3 length: 17; D gene: TRBD2; J gene: TRBJ2-3; clone size: NA; V gene: TRBV19; CDR3 protein: CASSKAPLAGGVDTQYF; CDR3 DNA: TGTGCCAGTAGTAAAGCCCCGCTAGCGGGAGGCGTAGATACGCAGTATTTT
CDR3 length: 14; D gene: NA; J gene: TRBJ2-5; clone size: once; V gene: TRBV9; CDR3 protein: CASSVGPSVETQYF; CDR3 DNA: TGTGCCAGCAGCGTGGGCCCTTCGGTAGAGACCCAGTACTTC
CDR3 length: 14; D gene: TRBD1; J gene: TRBJ1-5; clone size: NA; V gene: TRBV5-4; CDR3 protein: CASSKDRANQPQHF; CDR3 DNA: TGTGCCAGCAGCAAGGACAGGGCGAATCAGCCCCAGCATTTT
CDR3 length: 18; D gene: NA; J gene: TRBJ2-3; clone size: NA; V gene: TRBV27; CDR3 protein: CASSLIGWGEPSTDTQYF; CDR3 DNA: TGTGCCAGCAGTTTAATCGGCTGGGGGGAACCTAGCACAGATACGCAGTATTTT
CDR3 length: 15; D gene: NA; J gene: TRBJ2-1; clone size: many; V gene: TRBV5-1; CDR3 protein: CASSLAGESSNEQFF; CDR3 DNA: TGCGCCAGCAGCTTGGCCGGGGAGTCATCCAATGAGCAGTTCTTC
CDR3 length: 17; D gene: TRBD2; J gene: TRBJ2-3; clone size: NA; V gene: TRBV4-1; CDR3 protein: CASSQVRRGRYTDTQYF; CDR3 DNA: TGCGCCAGCAGCCAAGTACGGCGGGGGAGATACACAGATACGCAGTATTTT
CDR3 length: 13; D gene: NA; J gene: TRBJ1-1; clone size: NA; V gene: TRBV9; CDR3 protein: CASSVVFQSEAFF; CDR3 DNA: TGTGCCAGCAGCGTAGTATTCCAGTCTGAAGCTTTCTTT
CDR3 length: 14; D gene: NA; J gene: TRBJ1-5; clone size: NA; V gene: TRBV5-4; CDR3 protein: CASSFAESNQPQHF; CDR3 DNA: TGTGCCAGCAGCTTCGCAGAAAGCAATCAGCCCCAGCATTTT
CDR3 length: 14; D gene: TRBD2; J gene: TRBJ2-5; clone size: once; V gene: TRBV28; CDR3 protein: CASRASGSGETQYF; CDR3 DNA: TGTGCTTCGAGGGCTAGCGGGAGTGGAGAGACCCAGTACTTC
CDR3 length: 15; D gene: TRBD1; J gene: TRBJ1-2; clone size: NA; V gene: TRBV18; CDR3 protein: CASSPKHRQGLGYTF; CDR3 DNA: TGTGCCAGCTCACCAAAACACAGACAGGGGCTGGGCTACACCTTC
CDR3 length: 15; D gene: TRBD1; J gene: TRBJ1-4; clone size: NA; V gene: TRBV9; CDR3 protein: CASSPQGQGGEKLFF; CDR3 DNA: TGTGCCAGCAGCCCGCAGGGACAGGGAGGTGAAAAACTGTTTTTT
CDR3 length: 16; D gene: TRBD2; J gene: TRBJ2-1; clone size: NA; V gene: TRBV27; CDR3 protein: CASSPRIAGGWNEQFF; CDR3 DNA: TGTGCCAGCAGTCCGCGGATAGCGGGAGGGTGGAATGAGCAGTTCTTC
CDR3 length: 13; D gene: TRBD1; J gene: TRBJ1-1; clone size: NA; V gene: TRBV7-3; CDR3 protein: CASSLRDRGEAFF; CDR3 DNA: TGTGCCAGCAGCTTAAGGGACAGGGGTGAAGCTTTCTTT
CDR3 length: 14; D gene: NA; J gene: TRBJ1-1; clone size: NA; V gene: TRBV2; CDR3 protein: CASQRSILNTEAFF; CDR3 DNA: TGTGCCTCCCAGAGGAGCATTTTGAACACTGAAGCTTTCTTT
CDR3 length: 15; D gene: NA; J gene: TRBJ1-5; clone size: once; V gene: TRBV7-9; CDR3 protein: CASSDNRGNNQPQHF; CDR3 DNA: TGTGCCAGCAGCGACAATAGGGGGAACAATCAGCCCCAGCATTTT